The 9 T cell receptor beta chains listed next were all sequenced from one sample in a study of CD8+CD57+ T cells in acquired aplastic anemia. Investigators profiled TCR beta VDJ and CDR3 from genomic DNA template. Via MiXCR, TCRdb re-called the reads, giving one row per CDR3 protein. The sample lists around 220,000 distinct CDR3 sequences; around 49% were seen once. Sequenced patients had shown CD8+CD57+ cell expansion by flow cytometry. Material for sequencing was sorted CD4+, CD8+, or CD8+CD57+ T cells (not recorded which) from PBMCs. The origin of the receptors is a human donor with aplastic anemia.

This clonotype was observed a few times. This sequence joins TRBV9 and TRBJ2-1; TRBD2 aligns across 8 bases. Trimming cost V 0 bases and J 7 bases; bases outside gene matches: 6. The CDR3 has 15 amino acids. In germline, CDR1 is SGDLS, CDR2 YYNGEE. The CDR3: CASSVESGGVNEQFF. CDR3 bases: TGTGCCAGCAGCGTAGAGAGCGGGGGAGTGAATGAGCAGTTCTTC.

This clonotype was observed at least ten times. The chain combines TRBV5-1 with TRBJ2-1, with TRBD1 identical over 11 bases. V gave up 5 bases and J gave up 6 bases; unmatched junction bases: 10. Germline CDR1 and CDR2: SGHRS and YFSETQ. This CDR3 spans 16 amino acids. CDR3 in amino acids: CASSIRTGGPFNEQFF. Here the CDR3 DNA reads TGCGCCAGCAGTATTAGGACAGGGGGCCCATTCAATGAGCAGTTCTTC. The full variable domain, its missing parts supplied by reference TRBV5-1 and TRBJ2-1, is KAGVTQTPRYLIKTRGQQVTLSCSPISGHRSVSWYQQTPGQGLQFLFEYFSETQRNKGNFPGRFSGRQFSNSRSEMNVSTLELGDSALYLCASSIRTGGPFNEQFFGPGTRLTVL.

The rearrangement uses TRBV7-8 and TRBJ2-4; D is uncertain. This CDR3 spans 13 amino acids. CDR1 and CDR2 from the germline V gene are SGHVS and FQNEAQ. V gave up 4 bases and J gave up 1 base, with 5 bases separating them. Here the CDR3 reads CASSSRAKNIQYF. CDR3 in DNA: TGTGCCAGCAGCTCTAGGGCCAAAAACATTCAGTACTTC.

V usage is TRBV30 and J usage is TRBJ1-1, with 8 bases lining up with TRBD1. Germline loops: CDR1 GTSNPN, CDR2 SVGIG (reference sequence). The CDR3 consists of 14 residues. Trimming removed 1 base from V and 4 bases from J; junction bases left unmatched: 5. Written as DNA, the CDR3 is TGTGCCTGGAGTGCGATGGACAGGGCCACTGAAGCTTTCTTT. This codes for CAWSAMDRATEAFF.

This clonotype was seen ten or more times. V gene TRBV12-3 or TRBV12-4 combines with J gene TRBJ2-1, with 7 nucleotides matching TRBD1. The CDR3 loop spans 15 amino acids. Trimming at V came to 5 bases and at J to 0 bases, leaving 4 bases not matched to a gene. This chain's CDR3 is CASSPDRDSYNEQFF. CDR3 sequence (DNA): TGTGCCAGCAGTCCAGACAGGGACTCCTACAATGAGCAGTTCTTC.

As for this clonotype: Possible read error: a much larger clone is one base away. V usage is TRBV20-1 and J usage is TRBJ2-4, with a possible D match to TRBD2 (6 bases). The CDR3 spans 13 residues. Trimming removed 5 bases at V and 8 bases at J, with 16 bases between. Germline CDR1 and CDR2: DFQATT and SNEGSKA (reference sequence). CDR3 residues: CSAAWEEGDIQYF. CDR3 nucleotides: TGCAGTGCTGCGTGGGAGGAGGGAGACATTCAGTACTTC.

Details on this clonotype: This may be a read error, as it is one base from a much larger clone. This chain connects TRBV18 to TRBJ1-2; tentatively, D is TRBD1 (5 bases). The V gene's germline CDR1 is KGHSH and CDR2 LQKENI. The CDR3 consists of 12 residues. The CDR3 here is CACSPGLRGYTF. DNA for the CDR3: TGTGCCTGCTCACCAGGGCTGCGGGGCTACACCTTC. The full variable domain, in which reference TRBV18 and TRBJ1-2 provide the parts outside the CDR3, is NAGVMQNPRHLVRRRGQEARLRCSPMKGHSHVYWYRQLPEEGLKFMVYLQKENIIDESGMPKERFSAEFPKEGPSILRIQQVVRGDSAAYFCACSPGLRGYTFGSGTRLTVV.

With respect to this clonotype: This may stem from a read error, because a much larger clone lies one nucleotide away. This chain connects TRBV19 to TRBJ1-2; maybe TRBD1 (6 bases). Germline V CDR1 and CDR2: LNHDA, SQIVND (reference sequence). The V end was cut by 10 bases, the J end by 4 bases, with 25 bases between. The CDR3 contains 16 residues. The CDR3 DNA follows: TGTGCCAATACCCTGGCCAGGGGAAGTTTTGGCTATGGCTACACCTTC. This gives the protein CANTLARGSFGYGYTF.

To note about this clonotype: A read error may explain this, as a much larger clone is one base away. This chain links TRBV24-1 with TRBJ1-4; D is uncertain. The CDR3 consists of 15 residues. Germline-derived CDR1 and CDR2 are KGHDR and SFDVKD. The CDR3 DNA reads TGTGCCAGCAGTTTAACGGGGTCAACTAATGAAAGACTGTTTTTT. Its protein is CASSLTGSTNERLFF.